This T cell receptor beta chain was obtained from a study of blood T cell repertoires in COVID-19. Looking at the study overall: Samples came from the United States, Italy and Spain, spanning acute and convalescent COVID-19. PBMCs, B-cell-depleted T cells, or T cells were the source of the cDNA or gDNA that made up the material.

CDR3 size: 11 residues. V lost 4 bases to trimming and J lost 10 bases; unmatched junction nucleotides: 1. In the original processing: Amplified reference gene primers provided the basis for estimating nucleated cell counts. The assay was immunoSEQ multiplex PCR, and TCRdb's table has in-frame clones only and misses some. V and J calls and clone size are copied from that table; D and trimming were computed from the DNA. The sample carries about 120,000 clones, 90% recorded once. The rearrangement joins TRBV12-3 or TRBV12-4 to TRBJ2-1; TRBD2 aligns across 7 bases. Source material: peripheral blood. The TCR originated in a human donor with active COVID-19. The donor label of this sample is uncertain. The CDR3 here is CASSSTSEQFF. For the CDR3, the DNA is TGTGCCAGCAGTTCGACTAGCGAGCAGTTCTTC.